The 12 T cell receptor beta chains listed next were all sequenced from one sample in a study of blood T cell repertoires in COVID-19. The assay was immunoSEQ multiplex PCR, and TCRdb's table has in-frame clones only and misses some. The data show fewer than 200,000 clones, about 88% seen once. Sequencing input: peripheral blood. These receptors originate from a man aged 18 to 30 who had recovered from COVID-19.

V and J are TRBV18 and TRBJ1-1; D not certain. V dropped 5 bases and J dropped 1 base, with 11 bases sitting between them. The CDR3 consists of 14 residues. Looked up from germline, CDR1 is KGHSH and CDR2 is LQKENI. The CDR3 DNA sequence: TGTGCCAGCTCAGCAGAGCGCGGGAACACTGAAGCTTTCTTT. The encoded protein is CASSAERGNTEAFF.

The V gene is TRBV29-1, the J gene TRBJ2-1; tentative D call: TRBD2 (6 bases). V lost 5 bases, J lost 0 bases, and 11 bases lay in between. CDR3 length: 14 amino acids. Germline loops: CDR1 SQVTM, CDR2 ANQGSEA. CDR3 amino acids: CSVSAGSSYNEQFF. The CDR3 DNA reads TGCAGCGTTTCTGCGGGAAGCTCCTACAATGAGCAGTTCTTC.

Concerning this clone: The limits of the CDR3 on the DNA are not certain, so only TCRdb's listed CDR3 is given. The CDR3 reads CASSEVLRAGEAFF. The chain uses TRBV6-1 and TRBJ1-1. With termini counted, the CDR3 has 14 amino acids. Germline CDR1 MNHNS, CDR2 SASEGT.

V gene TRBV20-1 combines with J gene TRBJ1-1, with unresolved D. With 3 bases removed from V and 0 bases from J, the gap between germline ends came to 11 bases. Germline assignment: CDR1 DFQATT and CDR2 SNEGSKA (reference sequence). The CDR3 length is 14 residues. CDR3 in DNA: TGCAGTGCTAGTAAGCAGGCCCTGAACACTGAAGCTTTCTTT. Amino acids: CSASKQALNTEAFF.

The chain combines TRBV10-3 with TRBJ2-7, with D possibly being TRBD1 (5 bases). Trimming took off 7 bases at V and 6 bases at J, with 16 bases between the two ends. Germline values: CDR1 ENHRY, CDR2 SYGVKD. CDR3 length: 13 residues. As DNA, the CDR3 is TGTGCCATCACTCCGATTCAGGGTGGCGAGCAGTACTTC. Protein: CAITPIQGGEQYF.

The J gene is TRBJ1-6, the V gene TRBV6-1; tentatively, D is TRBD1 (5 bases). Germline CDR1 is MNHNS and CDR2 is SASEGT. The CDR3 runs 13 residues. With 2 bases removed from V and 10 bases from J, the gap between germline ends came to 9 bases. This CDR3 reads CASSERGSSPLHF. The DNA of the CDR3 is TGTGCCAGCAGTGAACGGGGGAGCTCACCCCTCCACTTT.

This chain joins TRBV2 and TRBJ2-4; weak D call: TRBD2 (6 bases). V lost 6 bases and J 4 bases, leaving 16 bases between the germline ends. This CDR3 spans 15 amino acids. Germline CDR1 reads SNHLY; CDR2 reads FYNNEI. The CDR3 DNA sequence: TGTGCCAGCAGGTGGGACTCACCCGGGAAAAACATTCAGTACTTC. Translation: CASRWDSPGKNIQYF.

This chain connects TRBV6-5 to TRBJ1-5, with no clear D. The CDR3 covers 16 residues. The V end lost 0 bases, the J end lost 7 bases, and 16 bases lay between the germline ends. Germline-derived CDR1 and CDR2 are MNHEY and SVGAGI. CDR3 nucleotides: TGTGCCAGCAGTTACTCGAGTTCGCAGACGGGGCAGCCCCAGCATTTT. Translated: CASSYSSSQTGQPQHF.

The J gene is TRBJ2-3, the V gene TRBV10-1; D is uncertain. CDR3 length: 12 amino acids. Germline V lookup: CDR1 WNHNN, CDR2 SYGVQD (reference sequence). V was trimmed by 3 bases and J by 7 bases, leaving 8 bases between them. The CDR3 sequence is CASSDQLNTQYF. CDR3 in DNA: TGCGCCAGCAGTGACCAACTTAATACGCAGTATTTT.

The chain carries TRBV7-8 and TRBJ2-7, with 10 bases fitting TRBD1. The CDR3 extends over 17 amino acids. V was pared by 4 bases and J by 6 bases, with 15 bases of the junction left unmatched. The germline gives CDR1 SGHVS, CDR2 FQNEAQ. The CDR3 bases are TGTGCCAGCAGCTCGACGATCCCGGGACAGGGGTTTCGCGAGCAGTACTTC. It encodes CASSSTIPGQGFREQYF.

The V call is TRBV4-1, the J call TRBJ1-2; 7 bases line up with TRBD1. Trimming removed 3 bases from V and 5 bases from J; junction bases left unmatched: 3. Germline V gives CDR1 MGHRA, CDR2 YSYEKL. CDR3 size: 13 residues. CDR3 loop: CASSQDRIYGYTF. DNA for the CDR3: TGCGCCAGCAGCCAGGACAGGATTTATGGCTACACCTTC.

This rearrangement joins TRBV4-3 to TRBJ1-4; 8 bases are shared with TRBD1. The germline V gene has CDR1 LGHNA and CDR2 YSLEER. V lost 5 bases to trimming and J lost 8 bases; unmatched junction nucleotides: 7. CDR3 size: 14 residues. For the CDR3, the DNA is TGCGCCAGCAGCTCACAGGGGGAGGGAGAAAAACTGTTTTTT. Its protein is CASSSQGEGEKLFF.